This T cell receptor (beta chain) originates from a study of T cell repertoires in cytomegalovirus infection. The V gene end was trimmed by 5 bases and the J gene end by 4 bases; junction bases not matched to a gene: 11. This CDR3 has 17 amino acids. This clonotype was seen a handful of times. The antigen remains unidentified. TCRdb processed the reads anew with MiXCR; each CDR3 protein has one entry. The repertoire consists of 650,000 to 900,000 distinct CDR3 sequences, with under 35% occurring once and the leading ten covering under 15%. The sample was cultured CD8+ T cells from PBMCs, taken from culture after CMV antigen stimulation. The rearrangement links TRBV12-3 or TRBV12-4 to TRBJ2-3; 11 nucleotides match TRBD2. The sequence was collected from a human donor in good health (CMV status not recorded). Some clones in this sample may be carry-over from other donors' samples. CDR3: CASSPRFPGLAADTQYF. DNA of the CDR3: TGTGCCAGCAGTCCTCGATTCCCGGGACTAGCGGCAGATACGCAGTATTTT.